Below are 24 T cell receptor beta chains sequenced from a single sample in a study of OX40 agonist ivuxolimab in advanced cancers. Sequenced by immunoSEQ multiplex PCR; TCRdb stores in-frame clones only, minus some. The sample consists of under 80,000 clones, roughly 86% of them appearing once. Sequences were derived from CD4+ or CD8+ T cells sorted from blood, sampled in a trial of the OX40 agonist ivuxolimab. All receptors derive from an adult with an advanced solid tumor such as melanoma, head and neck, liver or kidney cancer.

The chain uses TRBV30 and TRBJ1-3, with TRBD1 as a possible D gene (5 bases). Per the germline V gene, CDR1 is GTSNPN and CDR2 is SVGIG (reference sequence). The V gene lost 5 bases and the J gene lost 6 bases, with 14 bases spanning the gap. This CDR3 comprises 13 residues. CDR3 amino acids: CAWAREGKNTIYF. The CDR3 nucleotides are TGTGCCTGGGCCAGGGAGGGGAAAAACACCATATATTTT.

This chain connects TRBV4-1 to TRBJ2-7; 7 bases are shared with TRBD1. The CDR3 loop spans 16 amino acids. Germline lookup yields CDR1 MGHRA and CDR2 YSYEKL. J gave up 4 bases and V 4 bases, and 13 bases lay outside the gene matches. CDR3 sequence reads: CASSPVENRGRYEQYF. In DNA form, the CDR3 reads TGCGCCAGCAGCCCAGTTGAAAACAGGGGTAGGTACGAGCAGTACTTC.

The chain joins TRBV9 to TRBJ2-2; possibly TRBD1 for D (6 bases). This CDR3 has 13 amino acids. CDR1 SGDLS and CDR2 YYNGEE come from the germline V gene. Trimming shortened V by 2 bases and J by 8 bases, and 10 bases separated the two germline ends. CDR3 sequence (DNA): TGTGCCAGCAGCGTGAAAACAGGGGGGGAGCTGTTTTTT. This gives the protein CASSVKTGGELFF.

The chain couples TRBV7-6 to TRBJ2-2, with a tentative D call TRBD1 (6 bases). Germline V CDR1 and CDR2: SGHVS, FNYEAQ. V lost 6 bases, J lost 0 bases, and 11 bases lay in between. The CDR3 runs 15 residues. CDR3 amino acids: CASRTRGPNTGELFF. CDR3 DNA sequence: TGTGCCAGCAGGACCAGGGGACCGAACACCGGGGAGCTGTTTTTT. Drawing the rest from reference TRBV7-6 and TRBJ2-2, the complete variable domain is GAGVSQSPRYKVTKRGQDVALRCDPISGHVSLYWYRQALGQGPEFLTYFNYEAQQDKSGLPNDRFSAERPEGSISTLTIQRTEQRDSAMYRCASRTRGPNTGELFFGEGSRLTVL.

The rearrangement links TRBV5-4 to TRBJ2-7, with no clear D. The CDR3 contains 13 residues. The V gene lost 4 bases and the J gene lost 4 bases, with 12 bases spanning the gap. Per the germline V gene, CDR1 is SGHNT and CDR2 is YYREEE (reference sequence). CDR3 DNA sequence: TGTGCCAGCAGCCTAAGATCTAGTTACGAGCAGTACTTC. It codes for CASSLRSSYEQYF.

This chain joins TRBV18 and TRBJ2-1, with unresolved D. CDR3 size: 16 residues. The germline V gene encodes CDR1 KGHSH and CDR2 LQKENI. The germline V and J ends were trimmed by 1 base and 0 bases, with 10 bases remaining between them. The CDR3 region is CASSPQRRSSYNEQFF. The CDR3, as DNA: TGTGCCAGCTCACCACAACGTAGGAGCTCCTACAATGAGCAGTTCTTC.

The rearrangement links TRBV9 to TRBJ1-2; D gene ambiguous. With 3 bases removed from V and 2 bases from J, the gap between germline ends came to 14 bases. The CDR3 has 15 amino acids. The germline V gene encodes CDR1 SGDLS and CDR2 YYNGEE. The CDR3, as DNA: TGTGCCAGCAGCGCCCCCCCGGGCGGCAACTATGGCTACACCTTC. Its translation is CASSAPPGGNYGYTF.

The CDR3 DNA follows: TGTGCCACCCTTTACGGGGGGGTGATCTACGAGCAGTACTTC. It codes for CATLYGGVIYEQYF. V gene TRBV28 combines with J gene TRBJ2-7; the match to TRBD2 covers 8 bases. Germline CDR1 and CDR2: MDHEN and SYDVKM. This CDR3 region has 14 residues. Trimming removed 10 bases from V and 3 bases from J; junction bases left unmatched: 11.

For the CDR3, the DNA is TGCGCCAGCAGCCGGGACGGTGGTGGGGGCATTGAGCAGTACTTC. Translating gives CASSRDGGGGIEQYF. This chain uses TRBV5-1 with TRBJ2-7; TRBD1 is a possible D gene (6 bases). V was trimmed by 4 bases and J by 7 bases, leaving 21 bases between them. This CDR3 region has 15 residues. CDR1 and CDR2 (germline): SGHRS, YFSETQ.

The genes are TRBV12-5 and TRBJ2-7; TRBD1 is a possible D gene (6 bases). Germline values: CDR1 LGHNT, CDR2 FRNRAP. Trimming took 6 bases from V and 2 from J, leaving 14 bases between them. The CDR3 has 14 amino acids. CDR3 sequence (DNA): TGTGCTAGTGGCAATGACAGGATCCCCTACGAGCAGTACTTC. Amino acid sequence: CASGNDRIPYEQYF. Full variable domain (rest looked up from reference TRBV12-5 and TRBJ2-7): DARVTQTPRHKVTEMGQEVTMRCQPILGHNTVFWYRQTMMQGLELLAYFRNRAPLDDSGMPKDRFSAEMPDATLATLKIQPSEPRDSAVYFCASGNDRIPYEQYFGPGTRLTVT.

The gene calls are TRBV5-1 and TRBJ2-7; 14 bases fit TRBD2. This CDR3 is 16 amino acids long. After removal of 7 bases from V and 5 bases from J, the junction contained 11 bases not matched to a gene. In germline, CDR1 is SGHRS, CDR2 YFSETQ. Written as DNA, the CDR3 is TGCGCCAGCCAGTCTGGACTAGCGGGAGGTGGGGACGAGCAGTACTTC. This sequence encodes CASQSGLAGGGDEQYF.

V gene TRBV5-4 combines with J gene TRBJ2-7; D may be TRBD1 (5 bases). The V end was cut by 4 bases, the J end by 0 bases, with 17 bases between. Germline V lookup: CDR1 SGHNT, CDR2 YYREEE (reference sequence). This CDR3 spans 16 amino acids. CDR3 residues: CASSPPTGLLSYEQYF. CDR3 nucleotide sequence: TGTGCCAGCAGCCCCCCAACAGGTCTCCTCTCCTACGAGCAGTACTTC.

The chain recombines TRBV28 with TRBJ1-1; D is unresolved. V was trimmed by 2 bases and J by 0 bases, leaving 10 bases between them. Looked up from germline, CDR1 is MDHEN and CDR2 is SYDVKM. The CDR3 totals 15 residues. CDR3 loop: CASSLLSSLNTEAFF. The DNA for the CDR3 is TGTGCCAGCAGTTTACTGTCCAGTTTGAACACTGAAGCTTTCTTT. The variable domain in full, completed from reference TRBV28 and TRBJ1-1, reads DVKVTQSSRYLVKRTGEKVFLECVQDMDHENMFWYRQDPGLGLRLIYFSYDVKMKEKGDIPEGYSVSREKKERFSLILESASTNQTSMYLCASSLLSSLNTEAFFGQGTRLTVV.

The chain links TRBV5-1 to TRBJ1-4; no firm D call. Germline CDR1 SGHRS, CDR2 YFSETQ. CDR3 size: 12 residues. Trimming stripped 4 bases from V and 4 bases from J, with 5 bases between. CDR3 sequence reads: CASSVLNEKLFF. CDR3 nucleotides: TGCGCCAGCAGCGTGCTTAATGAAAAACTGTTTTTT.

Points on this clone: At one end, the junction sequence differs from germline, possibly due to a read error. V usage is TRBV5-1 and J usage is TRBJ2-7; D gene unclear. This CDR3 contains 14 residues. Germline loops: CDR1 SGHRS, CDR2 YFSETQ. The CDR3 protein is CASSLAGKSYEQYF. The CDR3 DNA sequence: TGTGCCAGCAGCTTGGCAGGCAAATCCTACGAGCAGTACTTC.

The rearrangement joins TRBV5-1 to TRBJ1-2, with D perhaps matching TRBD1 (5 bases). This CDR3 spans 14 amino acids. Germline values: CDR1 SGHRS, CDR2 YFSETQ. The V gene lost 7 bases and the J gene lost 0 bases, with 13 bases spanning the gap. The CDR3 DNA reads TGCGCCAGCTCCCGGGACGGGACTAACTATGGCTACACCTTC. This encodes CASSRDGTNYGYTF.

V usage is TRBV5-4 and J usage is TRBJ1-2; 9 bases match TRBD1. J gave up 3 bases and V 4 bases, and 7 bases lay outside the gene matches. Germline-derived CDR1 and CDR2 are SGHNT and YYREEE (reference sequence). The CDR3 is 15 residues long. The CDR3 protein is CASSLPGQGDYGYTF. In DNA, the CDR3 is TGTGCCAGCAGCCTACCGGGACAGGGTGACTATGGCTACACCTTC.

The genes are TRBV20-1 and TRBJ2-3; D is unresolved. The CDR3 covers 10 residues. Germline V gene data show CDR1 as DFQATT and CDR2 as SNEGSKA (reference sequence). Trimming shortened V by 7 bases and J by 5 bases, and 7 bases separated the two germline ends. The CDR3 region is CSGYRDTQYF. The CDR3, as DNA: TGCAGTGGTTACAGAGATACGCAGTATTTT.

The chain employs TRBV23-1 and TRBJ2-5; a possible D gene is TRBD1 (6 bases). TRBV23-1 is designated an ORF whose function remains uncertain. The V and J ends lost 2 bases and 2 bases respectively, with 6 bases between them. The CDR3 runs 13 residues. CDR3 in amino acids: CASSQGTQETQYF. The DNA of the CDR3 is TGCGCCAGCAGTCAAGGGACACAAGAGACCCAGTACTTC.

The CDR3 bases are TGTGCCTGGAGTAAGATTTACGAGCAGTACTTC. Amino acid sequence: CAWSKIYEQYF. J is TRBJ2-7 and V is TRBV30; D call uncertain. Germline CDR1 GTSNPN, CDR2 SVGIG (reference sequence). V lost 2 bases and J lost 4, with 6 bases in between. The CDR3 loop spans 11 amino acids.

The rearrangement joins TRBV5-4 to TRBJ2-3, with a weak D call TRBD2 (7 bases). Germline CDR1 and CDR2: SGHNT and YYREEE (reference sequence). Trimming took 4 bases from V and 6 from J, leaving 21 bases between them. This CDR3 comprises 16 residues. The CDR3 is CASSPGGGGLSDTQYF. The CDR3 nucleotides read TGTGCCAGCAGCCCCGGAGGGGGGGGGCTAAGCGATACGCAGTATTTT.

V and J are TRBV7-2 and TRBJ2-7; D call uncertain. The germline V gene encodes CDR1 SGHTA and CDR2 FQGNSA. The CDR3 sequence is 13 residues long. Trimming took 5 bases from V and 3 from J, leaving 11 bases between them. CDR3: CASSRTEFYEQYF. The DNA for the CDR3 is TGTGCCAGCAGCCGAACAGAATTCTACGAGCAGTACTTC.

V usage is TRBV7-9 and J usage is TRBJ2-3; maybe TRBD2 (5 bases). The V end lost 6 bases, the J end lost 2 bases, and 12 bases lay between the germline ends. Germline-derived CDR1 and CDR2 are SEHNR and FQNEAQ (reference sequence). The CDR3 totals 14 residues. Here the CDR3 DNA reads TGTGCCAGCAGACTAGACTACAACACAGATACGCAGTATTTT. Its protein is CASRLDYNTDTQYF.

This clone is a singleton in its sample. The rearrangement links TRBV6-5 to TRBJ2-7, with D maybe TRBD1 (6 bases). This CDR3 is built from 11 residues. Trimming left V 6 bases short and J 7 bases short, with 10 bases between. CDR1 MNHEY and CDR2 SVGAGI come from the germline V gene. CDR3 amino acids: CASRGQREQYF. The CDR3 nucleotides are TGTGCCAGCAGAGGACAGCGGGAGCAGTACTTC.